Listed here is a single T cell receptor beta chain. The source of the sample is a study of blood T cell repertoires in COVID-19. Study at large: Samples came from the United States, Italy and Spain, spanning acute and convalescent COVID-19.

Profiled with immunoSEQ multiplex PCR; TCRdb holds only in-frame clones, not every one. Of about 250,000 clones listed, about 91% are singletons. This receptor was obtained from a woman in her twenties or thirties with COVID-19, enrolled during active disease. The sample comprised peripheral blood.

CDR3 sequence reads: CATSDLRQGPYNEQFF. CDR3 nucleotides: TGTGCCACCAGTGATTTGCGACAGGGCCCCTACAATGAGCAGTTCTTC. This sequence joins TRBV24-1 and TRBJ2-1; 7 nucleotides agree with TRBD1. V lost 0 bases to trimming and J lost 2 bases; unmatched junction nucleotides: 3. The CDR3 contains 16 residues. Germline CDR1 and CDR2: KGHDR and SFDVKD.